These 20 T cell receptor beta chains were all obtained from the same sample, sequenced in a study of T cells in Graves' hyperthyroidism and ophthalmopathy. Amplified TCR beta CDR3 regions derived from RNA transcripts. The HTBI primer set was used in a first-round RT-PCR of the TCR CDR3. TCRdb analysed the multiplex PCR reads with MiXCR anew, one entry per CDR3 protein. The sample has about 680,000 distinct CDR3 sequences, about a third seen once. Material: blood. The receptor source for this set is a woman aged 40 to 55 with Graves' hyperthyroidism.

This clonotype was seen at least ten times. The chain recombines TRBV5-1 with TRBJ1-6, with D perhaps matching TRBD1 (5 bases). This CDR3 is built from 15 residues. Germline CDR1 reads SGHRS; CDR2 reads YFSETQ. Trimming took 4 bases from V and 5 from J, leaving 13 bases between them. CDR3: CASSIGTDDNSPLHF. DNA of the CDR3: TGCGCCAGCAGCATCGGGACGGACGATAATTCACCCCTCCACTTT. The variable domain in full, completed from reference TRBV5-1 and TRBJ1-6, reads KAGVTQTPRYLIKTRGQQVTLSCSPISGHRSVSWYQQTPGQGLQFLFEYFSETQRNKGNFPGRFSGRQFSNSRSEMNVSTLELGDSALYLCASSIGTDDNSPLHFGNGTRLTVT.

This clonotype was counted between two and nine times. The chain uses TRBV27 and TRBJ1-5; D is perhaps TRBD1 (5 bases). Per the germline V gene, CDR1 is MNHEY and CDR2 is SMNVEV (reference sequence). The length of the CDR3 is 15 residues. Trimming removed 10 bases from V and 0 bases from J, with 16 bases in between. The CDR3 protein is CATAPGQYSNQPQHF. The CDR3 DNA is TGTGCCACGGCCCCGGGGCAGTATAGCAATCAGCCCCAGCATTTT.

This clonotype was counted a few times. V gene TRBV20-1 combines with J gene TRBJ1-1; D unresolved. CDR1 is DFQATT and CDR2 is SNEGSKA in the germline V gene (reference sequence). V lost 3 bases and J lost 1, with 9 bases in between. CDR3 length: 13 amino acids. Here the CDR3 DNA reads TGCAGTGCTAGCCGCCCCGAGAACACTGAAGCTTTCTTT. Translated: CSASRPENTEAFF.

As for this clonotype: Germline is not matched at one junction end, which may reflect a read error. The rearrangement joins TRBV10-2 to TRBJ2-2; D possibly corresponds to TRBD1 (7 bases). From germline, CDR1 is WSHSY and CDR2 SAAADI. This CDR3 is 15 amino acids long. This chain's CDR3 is CASSFGGGANGELFF. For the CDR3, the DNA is TGTGCCAGCAGTTTTGGAGGGGGCGCGAACGGGGAGCTGTTTTTT.

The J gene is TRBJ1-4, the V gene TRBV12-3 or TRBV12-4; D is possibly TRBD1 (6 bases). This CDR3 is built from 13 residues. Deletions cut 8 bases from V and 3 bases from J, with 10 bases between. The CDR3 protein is CASQGHPNEKLFF. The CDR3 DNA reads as TGTGCCAGCCAGGGACACCCTAATGAAAAACTGTTTTTT.

The CDR3 reads CASSYGTRREQYF. The DNA for the CDR3 is TGTGCCAGCAGCTACGGGACTAGGCGCGAGCAGTACTTC. V and J are TRBV7-8 and TRBJ2-7, with 8 bases identical to TRBD2. This CDR3 contains 13 residues. Germline V CDR1 and CDR2: SGHVS, FQNEAQ. J gave up 6 bases and V 4 bases, and 5 bases lay outside the gene matches.

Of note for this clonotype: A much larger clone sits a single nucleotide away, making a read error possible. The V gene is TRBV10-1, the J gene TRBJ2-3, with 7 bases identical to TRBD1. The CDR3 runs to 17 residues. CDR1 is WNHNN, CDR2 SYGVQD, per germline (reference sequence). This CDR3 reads CASSDPLRTGYADTQYF. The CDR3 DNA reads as TGTGCCAGCAGTGACCCCCTCCGGACAGGATACGCAGATACGCAGTATTTT.

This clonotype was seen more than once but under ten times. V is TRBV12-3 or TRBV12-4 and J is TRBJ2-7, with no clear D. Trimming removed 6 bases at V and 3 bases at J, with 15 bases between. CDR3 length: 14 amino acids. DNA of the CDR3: TGTGCCAGCAGCCAAGAAGGAGTTATCTACGAGCAGTACTTC. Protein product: CASSQEGVIYEQYF.

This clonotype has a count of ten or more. The CDR3 region is CASSVGPGNGYTF. The CDR3 coding sequence is TGTGCCAGCAGTGTTGGACCGGGCAATGGCTACACCTTC. The chain couples TRBV6-5 to TRBJ1-2, with D unresolved. Trimming left V 5 bases short and J 6 bases short, with 13 bases between. In germline, CDR1 is MNHEY, CDR2 SVGAGI. The CDR3 loop spans 13 amino acids.

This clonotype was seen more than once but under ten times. This CDR3 reads CASSLGFISSGANVLTF. The CDR3 nucleotides read TGTGCCAGCAGTCTCGGGTTTATCAGCTCTGGGGCCAACGTCCTGACTTTC. V and J are TRBV12-3 or TRBV12-4 and TRBJ2-6, with D unclear. Trimming stripped 5 bases from V and 0 bases from J, with 14 bases between. The CDR3 is made up of 17 amino acids.

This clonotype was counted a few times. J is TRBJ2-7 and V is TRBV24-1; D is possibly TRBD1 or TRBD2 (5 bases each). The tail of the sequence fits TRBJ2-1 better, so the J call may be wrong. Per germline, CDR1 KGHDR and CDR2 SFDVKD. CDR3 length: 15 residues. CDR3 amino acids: CATSDARGPYNEQFF. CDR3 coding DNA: TGTGCCACCAGTGATGCAAGGGGACCGTACAATGAGCAGTTCTTC.

The CDR3, as DNA: TGTGCCAGCAGCCAGTGGGGGAGACTCCAAGAGACCCAGTACTTC. It yields the protein CASSQWGRLQETQYF. The chain uses TRBV14 and TRBJ2-5; either TRBD1 or TRBD2 may fit D (5 bases each). This CDR3 is built from 15 residues. CDR1 SGHDN and CDR2 FVKESK come from the germline V gene. V lost 3 bases and J lost 1, with 12 bases in between.

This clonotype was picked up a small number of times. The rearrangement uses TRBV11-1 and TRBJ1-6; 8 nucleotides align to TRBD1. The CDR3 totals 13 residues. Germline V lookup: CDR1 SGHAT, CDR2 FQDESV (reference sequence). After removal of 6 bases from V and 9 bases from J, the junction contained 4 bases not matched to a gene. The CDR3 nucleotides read TGTGCCAGCAGTGGACAGGGCAGTTCACCCCTCCACTTT. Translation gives CASSGQGSSPLHF.

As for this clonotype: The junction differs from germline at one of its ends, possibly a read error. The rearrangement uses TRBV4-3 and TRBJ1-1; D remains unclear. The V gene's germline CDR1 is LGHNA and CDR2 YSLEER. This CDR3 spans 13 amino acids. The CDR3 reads CASTQRENTEAFF. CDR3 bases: TGCGCCAGCACCCAAAGGGAGAACACTGAAGCTTTCTTT.

CDR3 DNA: TGTGCCAGCAGCCGGACCCCTGGGGCCGGGGAGCTGTTTTTT. Its protein product is CASSRTPGAGELFF. The V gene is TRBV7-9, the J gene TRBJ2-2; D gene ambiguous. CDR3 length equals 14 residues. Trimming stripped 5 bases from V and 6 bases from J, with 13 bases between. Germline V lookup: CDR1 SEHNR, CDR2 FQNEAQ (reference sequence).

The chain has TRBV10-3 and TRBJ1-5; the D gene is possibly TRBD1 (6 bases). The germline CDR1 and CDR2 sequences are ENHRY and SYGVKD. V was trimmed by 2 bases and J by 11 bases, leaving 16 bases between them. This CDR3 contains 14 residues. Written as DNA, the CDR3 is TGTGCCATCAGTGAGAACACAGGGAAAGAGACCCAGCATTTT. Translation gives CAISENTGKETQHF.

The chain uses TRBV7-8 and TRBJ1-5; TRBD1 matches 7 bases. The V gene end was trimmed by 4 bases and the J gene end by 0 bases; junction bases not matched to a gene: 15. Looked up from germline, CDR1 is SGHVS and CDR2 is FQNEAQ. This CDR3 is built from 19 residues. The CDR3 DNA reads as TGTGCCAGCAGCTCAGACAGGGTTTTTTCGTCCTATAGCAATCAGCCCCAGCATTTT. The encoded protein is CASSSDRVFSSYSNQPQHF.

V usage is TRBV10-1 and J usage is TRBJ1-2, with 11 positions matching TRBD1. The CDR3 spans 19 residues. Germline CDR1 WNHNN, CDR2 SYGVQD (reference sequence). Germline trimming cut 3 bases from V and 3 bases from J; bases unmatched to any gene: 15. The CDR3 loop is CASSDHGTGGTWSHYGYTF. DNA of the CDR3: TGCGCCAGCAGTGACCACGGGACAGGGGGTACTTGGTCGCACTATGGCTACACCTTC.

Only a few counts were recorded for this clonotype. Here the CDR3 DNA reads TGTGCCAGCAGCTTAGGTCCAGCGTCCGGGGAGCTGTTTTTT. Its translation is CASSLGPASGELFF. J is TRBJ2-2 and V is TRBV7-9; D remains ambiguous. Germline V lookup: CDR1 SEHNR, CDR2 FQNEAQ (reference sequence). Trimming cost V 1 base and J 6 bases, with 9 bases left between them. The CDR3 loop spans 14 amino acids.

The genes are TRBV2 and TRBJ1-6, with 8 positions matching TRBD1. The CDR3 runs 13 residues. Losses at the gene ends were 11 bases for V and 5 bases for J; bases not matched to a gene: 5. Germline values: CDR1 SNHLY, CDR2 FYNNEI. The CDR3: CAAGQGDNSPLHF. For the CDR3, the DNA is TGTGCCGCCGGACAGGGAGATAATTCACCCCTCCACTTT.